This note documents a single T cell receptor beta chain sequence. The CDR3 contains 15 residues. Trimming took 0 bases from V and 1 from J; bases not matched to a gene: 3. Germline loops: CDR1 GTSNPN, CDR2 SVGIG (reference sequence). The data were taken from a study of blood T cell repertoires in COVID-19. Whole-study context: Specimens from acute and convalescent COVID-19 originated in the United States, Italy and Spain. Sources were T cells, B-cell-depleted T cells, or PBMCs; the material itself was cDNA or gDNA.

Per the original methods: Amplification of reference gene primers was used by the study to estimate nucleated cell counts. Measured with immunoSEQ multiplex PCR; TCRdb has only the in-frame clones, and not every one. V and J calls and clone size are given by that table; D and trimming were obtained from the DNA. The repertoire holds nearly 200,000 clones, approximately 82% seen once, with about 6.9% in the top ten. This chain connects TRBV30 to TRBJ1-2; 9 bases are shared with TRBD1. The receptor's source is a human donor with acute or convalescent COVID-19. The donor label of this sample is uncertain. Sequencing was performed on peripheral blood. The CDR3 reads CAWSVTDRGNYGYTF. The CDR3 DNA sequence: TGTGCCTGGAGTGTTACGGACAGGGGTAACTATGGCTACACCTTC.